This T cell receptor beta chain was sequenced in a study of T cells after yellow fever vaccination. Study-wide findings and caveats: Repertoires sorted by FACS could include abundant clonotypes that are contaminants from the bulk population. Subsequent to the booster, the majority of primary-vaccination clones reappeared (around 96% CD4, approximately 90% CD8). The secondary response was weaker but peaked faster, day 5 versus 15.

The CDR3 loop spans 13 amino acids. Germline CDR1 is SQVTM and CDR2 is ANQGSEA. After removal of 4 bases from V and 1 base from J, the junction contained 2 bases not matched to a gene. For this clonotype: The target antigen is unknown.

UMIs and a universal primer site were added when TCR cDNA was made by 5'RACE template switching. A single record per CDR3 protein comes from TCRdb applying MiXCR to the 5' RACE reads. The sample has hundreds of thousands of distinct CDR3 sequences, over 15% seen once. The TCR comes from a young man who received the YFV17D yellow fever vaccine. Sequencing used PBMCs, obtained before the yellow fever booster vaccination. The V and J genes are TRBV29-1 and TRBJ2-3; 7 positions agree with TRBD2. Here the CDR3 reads CSVVAGGTDTQYF. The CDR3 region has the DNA TGCAGCGTTGTGGCGGGGGGCACAGATACGCAGTATTTT.